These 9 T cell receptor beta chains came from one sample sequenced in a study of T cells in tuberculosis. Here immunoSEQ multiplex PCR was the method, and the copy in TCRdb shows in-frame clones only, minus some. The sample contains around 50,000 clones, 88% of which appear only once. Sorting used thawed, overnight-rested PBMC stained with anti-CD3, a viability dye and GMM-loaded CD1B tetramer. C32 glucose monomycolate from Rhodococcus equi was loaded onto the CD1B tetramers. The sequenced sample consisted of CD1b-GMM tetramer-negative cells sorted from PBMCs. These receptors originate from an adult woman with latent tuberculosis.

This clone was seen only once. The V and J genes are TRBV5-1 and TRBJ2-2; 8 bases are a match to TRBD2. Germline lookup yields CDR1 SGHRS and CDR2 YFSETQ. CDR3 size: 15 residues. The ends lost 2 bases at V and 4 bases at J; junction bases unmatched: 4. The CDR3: CASSFGTSGTGELFF. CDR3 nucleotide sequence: TGCGCCAGCAGCTTCGGAACTAGCGGCACCGGGGAGCTGTTTTTT. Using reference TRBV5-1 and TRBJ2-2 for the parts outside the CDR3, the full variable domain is KAGVTQTPRYLIKTRGQQVTLSCSPISGHRSVSWYQQTPGQGLQFLFEYFSETQRNKGNFPGRFSGRQFSNSRSEMNVSTLELGDSALYLCASSFGTSGTGELFFGEGSRLTVL.

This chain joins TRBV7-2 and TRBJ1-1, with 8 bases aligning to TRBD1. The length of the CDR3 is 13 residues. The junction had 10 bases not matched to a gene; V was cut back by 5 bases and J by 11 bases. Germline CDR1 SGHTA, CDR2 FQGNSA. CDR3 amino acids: CASSPGTGSWAFF. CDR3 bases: TGTGCCAGCAGCCCGGGGACAGGCTCATGGGCTTTCTTT.

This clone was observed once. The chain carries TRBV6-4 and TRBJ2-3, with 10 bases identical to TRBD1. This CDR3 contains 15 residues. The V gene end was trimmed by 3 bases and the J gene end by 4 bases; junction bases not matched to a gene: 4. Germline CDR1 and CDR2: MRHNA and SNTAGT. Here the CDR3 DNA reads TGTGCCAGCAGTGAAGAGACAGGGGGCCCAGATACGCAGTATTTT. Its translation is CASSEETGGPDTQYF.

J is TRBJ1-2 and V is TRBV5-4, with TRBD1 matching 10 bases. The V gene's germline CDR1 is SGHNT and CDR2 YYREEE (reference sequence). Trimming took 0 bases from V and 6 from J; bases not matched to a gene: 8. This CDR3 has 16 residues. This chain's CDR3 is CASSLGAGTGEHGYTF. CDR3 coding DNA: TGTGCCAGCAGCTTGGGGGCAGGGACAGGGGAGCATGGCTACACCTTC.

CDR3 DNA sequence: TGTGCCAGCAGCTTAGATCTAAGAGTCTACGAGCAGTACTTC. This encodes CASSLDLRVYEQYF. This chain joins TRBV11-2 and TRBJ2-7; D gene ambiguous. Trimming stripped 0 bases from V and 3 bases from J, with 9 bases between. The CDR3 is made up of 14 amino acids. Germline CDR1 and CDR2: SGHAT and FQNNGV.

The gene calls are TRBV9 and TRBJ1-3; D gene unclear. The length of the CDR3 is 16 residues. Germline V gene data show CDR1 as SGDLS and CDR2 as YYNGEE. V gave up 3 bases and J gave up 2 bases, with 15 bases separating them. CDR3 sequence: CASSASGSEPGNTIYF. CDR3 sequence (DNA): TGTGCCAGCAGCGCTAGCGGGTCCGAACCTGGAAACACCATATATTTT.

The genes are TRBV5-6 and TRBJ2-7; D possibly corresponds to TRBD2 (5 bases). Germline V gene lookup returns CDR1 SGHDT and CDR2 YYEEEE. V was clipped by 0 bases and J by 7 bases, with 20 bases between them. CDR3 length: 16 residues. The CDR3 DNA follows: TGTGCCAGCAGCTTGGCCGGCGGTCCCCTTTCGGGGGAGCAGTACTTC. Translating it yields CASSLAGGPLSGEQYF.

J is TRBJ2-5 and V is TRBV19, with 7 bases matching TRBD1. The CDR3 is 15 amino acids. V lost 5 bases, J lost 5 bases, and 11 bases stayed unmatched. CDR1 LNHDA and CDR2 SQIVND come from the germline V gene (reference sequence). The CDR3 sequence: CASSPRGGSRETQYF. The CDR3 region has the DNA TGTGCCAGTAGTCCCCGAGGGGGCTCAAGGGAGACCCAGTACTTC.

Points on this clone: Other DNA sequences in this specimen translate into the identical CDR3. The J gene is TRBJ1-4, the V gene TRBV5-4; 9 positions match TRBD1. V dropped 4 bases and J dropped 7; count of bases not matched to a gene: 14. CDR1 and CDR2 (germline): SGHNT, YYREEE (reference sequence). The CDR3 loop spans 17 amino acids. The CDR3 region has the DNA TGTGCCAGCAGCGAGCATCTAACCGGGACAGGGAGTGAAAAACTGTTTTTT. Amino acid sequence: CASSEHLTGTGSEKLFF.